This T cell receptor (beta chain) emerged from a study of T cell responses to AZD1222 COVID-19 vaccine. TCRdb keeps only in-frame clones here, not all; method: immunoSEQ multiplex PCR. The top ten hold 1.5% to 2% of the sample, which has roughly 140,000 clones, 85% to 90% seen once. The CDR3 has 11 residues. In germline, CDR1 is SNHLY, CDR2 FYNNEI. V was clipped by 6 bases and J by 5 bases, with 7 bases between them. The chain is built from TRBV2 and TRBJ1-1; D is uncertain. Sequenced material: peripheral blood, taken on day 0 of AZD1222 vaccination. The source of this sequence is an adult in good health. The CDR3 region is CASRGKTEAFF. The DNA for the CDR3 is TGTGCCAGCAGGGGTAAGACTGAAGCTTTCTTT.